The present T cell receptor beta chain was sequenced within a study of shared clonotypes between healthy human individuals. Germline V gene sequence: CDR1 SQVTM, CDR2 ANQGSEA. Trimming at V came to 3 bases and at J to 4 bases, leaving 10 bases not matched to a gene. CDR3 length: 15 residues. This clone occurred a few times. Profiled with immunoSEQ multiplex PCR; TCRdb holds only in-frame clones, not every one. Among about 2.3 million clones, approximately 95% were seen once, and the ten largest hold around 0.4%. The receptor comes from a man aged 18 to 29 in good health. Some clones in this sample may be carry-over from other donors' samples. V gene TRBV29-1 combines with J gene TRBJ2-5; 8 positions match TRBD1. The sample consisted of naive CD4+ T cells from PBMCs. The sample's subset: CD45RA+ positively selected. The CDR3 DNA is TGCAGCGTTGACGGGACAGGTGGGGGAAGAGAGACCCAGTACTTC. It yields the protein CSVDGTGGGRETQYF.